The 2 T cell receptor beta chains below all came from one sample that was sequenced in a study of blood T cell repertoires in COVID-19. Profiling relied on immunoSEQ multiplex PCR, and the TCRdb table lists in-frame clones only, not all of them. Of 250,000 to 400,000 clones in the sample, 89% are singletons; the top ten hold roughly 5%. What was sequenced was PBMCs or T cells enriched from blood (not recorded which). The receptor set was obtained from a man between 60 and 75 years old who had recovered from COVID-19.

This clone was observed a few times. CDR3 bases: TGTGCCAGCAGTGGGTGGAAGGGTAGAAGTTTAGCGGGAGCGGGGTACAATGAGCAGTTCTTC. It specifies CASSGWKGRSLAGAGYNEQFF. The chain has TRBV2 and TRBJ2-1; 9 nucleotides line up with TRBD2. There are 21 residues in the CDR3. In germline, CDR1 is SNHLY, CDR2 FYNNEI. J lost 4 bases, V lost 4 bases, and 23 bases had no gene match.

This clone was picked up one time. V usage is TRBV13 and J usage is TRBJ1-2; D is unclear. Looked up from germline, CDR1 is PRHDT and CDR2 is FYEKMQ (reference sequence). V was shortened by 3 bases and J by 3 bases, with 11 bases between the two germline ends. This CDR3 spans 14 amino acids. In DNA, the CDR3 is TGTGCCAGCAGCTTTGGTCGACACCACTATGGCTACACCTTC. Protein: CASSFGRHHYGYTF.